The 22 T cell receptor beta chains listed next were all sequenced from one sample in a study of human T cells and chemical hapten exposure. In TCRdb, the RACE reads were re-called with MiXCR into one record per CDR3 protein. The table records just over 70,000 distinct CDR3 sequences, 8.5% to 14% of them present only once. Sample time point: patch test 3, about 24 weeks after DPC sensitization. Treatment defined: therapeutic diphenylcyclopropenone sensitization with weekly scalp DPC. The sequencing used whole blood, collected in connection with sensitization to the hapten diphenylcyclopropenone (DPC). The receptor source for this set is a woman aged 50 to 60 with alopecia areata. Some clones in this sample may be carry-over from other donors' samples.

Worth noting for this clonotype: A much larger clone differs from this one at a single base, so this may be a read error. The V and J genes are TRBV27 and TRBJ1-2; the D is unclear. Germline V gene lookup returns CDR1 MNHEY and CDR2 SMNVEV (reference sequence). This CDR3 region has 13 residues. CDR3 in amino acids: CASSLDIAYGHTF. The CDR3 bases are TGTGCCAGCAGTTTAGACATCGCCTATGGCCACACCTTC.

This clonotype was seen a few times. This chain connects TRBV6-6 to TRBJ2-2; D gene uncertain. Trimming stripped 6 bases from V and 4 bases from J, with 9 bases between. The CDR3 contains 13 residues. Germline V gives CDR1 MNHNY, CDR2 SVGAGI (reference sequence). The CDR3 coding sequence is TGTGCCAGCAGCCTAAGCCTCACCGGGGAGCTGTTTTTT. Amino acids: CASSLSLTGELFF.

This clonotype has at least ten counts. The CDR3 is CSARDTSNYGYTF. CDR3 in DNA: TGCAGTGCTCGGGACACGTCTAACTATGGCTACACCTTC. The gene calls are TRBV20-1 and TRBJ1-2; possible D gene TRBD1, 6 bases. CDR3 length: 13 residues. Trimming pared 5 bases from V and 0 bases from J, leaving 10 bases between. The germline CDR1 and CDR2 sequences are DFQATT and SNEGSKA (reference sequence).

There are a few counts of this clonotype. The chain uses TRBV6-5 and TRBJ2-3; TRBD2 agrees at 11 bases. Germline loops: CDR1 MNHEY, CDR2 SVGAGI. With V trimmed by 5 bases and J by 6 bases, 10 bases remained unmatched. The CDR3 has 16 residues. The CDR3, as DNA: TGTGCCAGCAGTCTCAGATCTAGCGGGAGGACGGATACGCAGTATTTT. It is translated as CASSLRSSGRTDTQYF.

At least ten counts were recorded for this clonotype. The V gene is TRBV28, the J gene TRBJ2-3, with TRBD2 matching over 12 bases. CDR1 MDHEN and CDR2 SYDVKM come from the germline V gene. V was clipped by 4 bases and J by 6 bases; unmatched bases: 20. The CDR3 spans 20 residues. The CDR3 sequence is CASSSGRGFASGGARDTQYF. CDR3 DNA: TGTGCCAGCAGTTCTGGCAGGGGTTTCGCTAGCGGGGGGGCCCGGGATACGCAGTATTTT.

This clonotype was counted between two and nine times. This chain uses TRBV29-1 with TRBJ2-3; D is undetermined. Germline CDR1 is SQVTM and CDR2 is ANQGSEA. The CDR3 runs 12 residues. The V and J ends lost 7 bases and 4 bases respectively, with 12 bases between them. The CDR3 sequence is CSASYSADTQYF. The CDR3 DNA reads TGCAGCGCTTCGTACTCAGCAGATACGCAGTATTTT.

The chain uses TRBV20-1 and TRBJ2-1, with 15 bases lining up with TRBD2. Germline trimming cut 6 bases from V and 2 bases from J; bases unmatched to any gene: 11. The CDR3 is 18 amino acids. CDR1 is DFQATT, CDR2 SNEGSKA, per germline (reference sequence). The CDR3 DNA sequence: TGCAGTGCCCCTCCTGGGGGACTAGCGGGGGGCCCCTACAATGAGCAGTTCTTC. Residues: CSAPPGGLAGGPYNEQFF.

This clonotype has just a few counts. This chain connects TRBV5-6 to TRBJ2-7, with D perhaps TRBD2 (5 bases). Per the germline V gene, CDR1 is SGHDT and CDR2 is YYEEEE. V was clipped by 6 bases and J by 0 bases, with 16 bases between them. The CDR3 has 15 residues. CDR3 nucleotide sequence: TGTGCCAGCACCCTAGGACTCATACCCTCCTACGAGCAGTACTTC. Translated, it gives CASTLGLIPSYEQYF.

This clonotype was seen many times. V and J are TRBV6-2 or TRBV6-3 and TRBJ2-3, with D possibly TRBD2 on 5 matching bases. Trimming cost V 5 bases and J 6 bases, with 15 bases left between them. The CDR3 runs 14 residues. Germline lookup yields CDR1 MNHEY and CDR2 SVGEGT. CDR3 sequence: CASSIRGPKDTQYF. As DNA, the CDR3 is TGTGCCAGCAGTATACGGGGTCCTAAGGATACGCAGTATTTT.

V usage is TRBV3-1 and J usage is TRBJ2-7, with TRBD1 matching 7 bases. V lost 3 bases, J lost 6 bases, and 11 bases stayed unmatched. The CDR3 is made up of 15 amino acids. Germline CDR1 and CDR2: LGHDT and YNNKEL (reference sequence). CDR3 coding DNA: TGTGCCAGCAGCCAGCAGACAGGGATCGTCGGCGAGCAGTACTTC. This translates into CASSQQTGIVGEQYF.

This clonotype showed up just a few times. V gene TRBV7-2 combines with J gene TRBJ2-7; D ambiguous. In germline, CDR1 is SGHTA, CDR2 FQGNSA. There are 13 residues in the CDR3. Trimming pared 5 bases from V and 4 bases from J, leaving 12 bases between. As DNA, the CDR3 is TGTGCCAGCAGCCCAGGAGTAGGTTACGAGCAGTACTTC. It yields the protein CASSPGVGYEQYF.

This clonotype was seen a few times. The chain employs TRBV7-6 and TRBJ2-6; 7 bases are shared with TRBD1. The J segment lost 4 bases and the V segment lost 2 bases, leaving 2 bases of the junction unmatched. Germline lookup yields CDR1 SGHVS and CDR2 FNYEAQ. The CDR3 is 15 residues long. The CDR3 nucleotides read TGTGCCAGCAGCTTAAGGGGGCCAGGGGCCAACGTCCTGACTTTC. Its protein is CASSLRGPGANVLTF.

At least ten counts were recorded for this clonotype. The chain has TRBV7-9 and TRBJ2-3, with a possible D match to TRBD1 (5 bases). The CDR3 covers 12 residues. CDR1 is SEHNR, CDR2 FQNEAQ, per germline (reference sequence). V shed 4 bases and J shed 3 bases, with 5 bases lying between them. The CDR3 sequence is CASSSGTDTQYF. CDR3 DNA: TGTGCCAGCAGCTCAGGGACAGATACGCAGTATTTT.

The chain couples TRBV6-6 to TRBJ2-7; 10 nucleotides agree with TRBD2. Germline V gives CDR1 MNHNY, CDR2 SVGAGI (reference sequence). The CDR3 extends over 14 amino acids. V trimming: 5 bases; J trimming: 3 bases; junction bases outside the gene matches: 4. CDR3 nucleotides: TGTGCCAGCAGTCTAGCGGGGGAGTACTACGAGCAGTACTTC. The encoded protein is CASSLAGEYYEQYF.

This clonotype was seen only a few times. In nucleotides, the CDR3 is TGTGCCAGCAGTTTATCCGTCGGTCACTATGGCTACACCTTC. Translated, it gives CASSLSVGHYGYTF. The genes are TRBV27 and TRBJ1-2, with D unclear. The germline V gene has CDR1 MNHEY and CDR2 SMNVEV (reference sequence). CDR3 length: 14 amino acids. Trimming cost V 0 bases and J 3 bases, with 8 bases left between them.

Many counts were recorded for this clonotype. The chain is built from TRBV18 and TRBJ1-1, with 10 bases fitting TRBD1. In germline, CDR1 is KGHSH, CDR2 LQKENI. V lost 4 bases to trimming and J lost 2 bases; unmatched junction nucleotides: 7. There are 16 residues in the CDR3. The CDR3: CASSLRQGARNTEAFF. CDR3 in DNA: TGTGCCAGCTCACTTCGACAGGGGGCTAGAAACACTGAAGCTTTCTTT.

The J gene is TRBJ1-6, the V gene TRBV14; no clear D. V shed 4 bases and J shed 10 bases, with 11 bases lying between them. The CDR3 contains 13 residues. The germline CDR1 and CDR2 sequences are SGHDN and FVKESK. The CDR3 DNA reads TGTGCCAGCAGCCCAAGAACCTCCTCACCCCTCCACTTT. It specifies CASSPRTSSPLHF.

This clonotype was observed many times. The J gene is TRBJ2-7, the V gene TRBV7-9; D perhaps matches TRBD1 (6 bases). Deletions cut 2 bases from V and 6 bases from J, with 14 bases between. This CDR3 contains 14 residues. Germline V gene lookup returns CDR1 SEHNR and CDR2 FQNEAQ (reference sequence). The CDR3 bases are TGTGCCAGCAGCTTAAATGGGGGCACAGGCGAGCAGTACTTC. This translates into CASSLNGGTGEQYF.

This clonotype was seen more than once but under ten times. V is TRBV5-1 and J is TRBJ1-1, with 7 positions matching TRBD1. CDR1 SGHRS and CDR2 YFSETQ come from the germline V gene. The V segment lost 2 bases and the J segment 6 bases; nucleotides outside the gene matches: 4. CDR3 length equals 13 residues. CDR3 residues: CASSFGQAAEAFF. The CDR3 nucleotides are TGCGCCAGCAGCTTCGGACAGGCTGCTGAAGCTTTCTTT. The variable domain in full, completed from reference TRBV5-1 and TRBJ1-1, reads KAGVTQTPRYLIKTRGQQVTLSCSPISGHRSVSWYQQTPGQGLQFLFEYFSETQRNKGNFPGRFSGRQFSNSRSEMNVSTLELGDSALYLCASSFGQAAEAFFGQGTRLTVV.

This chain links TRBV5-1 with TRBJ2-7, with a weak D call TRBD1 (5 bases). V lost 4 bases and J lost 7, with 21 bases in between. The CDR3 is made up of 15 amino acids. Germline CDR1 reads SGHRS; CDR2 reads YFSETQ. The CDR3 here is CASSHPPTGLREQYF. The CDR3 nucleotides are TGCGCCAGCAGCCACCCACCCACAGGCCTTAGGGAGCAGTACTTC. The whole variable domain, filled in from reference TRBV5-1 and TRBJ2-7, reads KAGVTQTPRYLIKTRGQQVTLSCSPISGHRSVSWYQQTPGQGLQFLFEYFSETQRNKGNFPGRFSGRQFSNSRSEMNVSTLELGDSALYLCASSHPPTGLREQYFGPGTRLTVT.

This clonotype occurred many times. The genes are TRBV10-3 and TRBJ2-2; TRBD1 is a possible D gene (5 bases). Trimming took 4 bases from V and 3 from J, leaving 12 bases between them. There are 15 residues in the CDR3. Germline V CDR1 and CDR2: ENHRY, SYGVKD. In DNA form, the CDR3 reads TGTGCCATCAGTGTAGACAGAACCTACACCGGGGAGCTGTTTTTT. This sequence encodes CAISVDRTYTGELFF.

This clonotype was seen a few times. CDR3 DNA: TGTGCCAGCAGGCTTACAGATACGCAGTATTTT. Protein: CASRLTDTQYF. The J gene is TRBJ2-3, the V gene TRBV2, with no clear D. Germline V gene lookup returns CDR1 SNHLY and CDR2 FYNNEI. This CDR3 has 11 amino acids. The germline V and J ends were trimmed by 6 bases and 3 bases, with 4 bases remaining between them.